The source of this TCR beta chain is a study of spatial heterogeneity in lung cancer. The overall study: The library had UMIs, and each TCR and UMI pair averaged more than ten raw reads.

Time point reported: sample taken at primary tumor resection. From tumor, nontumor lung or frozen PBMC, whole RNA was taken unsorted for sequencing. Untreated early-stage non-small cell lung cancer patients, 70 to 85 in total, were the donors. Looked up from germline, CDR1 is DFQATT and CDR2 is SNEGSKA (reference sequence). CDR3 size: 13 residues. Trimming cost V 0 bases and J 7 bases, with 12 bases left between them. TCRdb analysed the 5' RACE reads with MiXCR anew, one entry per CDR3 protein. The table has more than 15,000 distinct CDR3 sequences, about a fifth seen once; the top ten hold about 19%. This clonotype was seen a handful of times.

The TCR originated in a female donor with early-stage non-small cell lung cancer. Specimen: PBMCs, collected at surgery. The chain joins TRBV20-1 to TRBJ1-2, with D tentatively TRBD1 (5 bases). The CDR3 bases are TGCAGTGCTAGAGATCAAGGGGAGCGTGGCTACACCTTC. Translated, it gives CSARDQGERGYTF.